The 6 T cell receptor beta chains reported below all come from one sample, sequenced in a study of glioma-infiltrating T cells. The iRepertoire nested amplicon-rescue multiplex PCR amplified TCR alpha and beta CDR3s from RNA. One entry per CDR3 protein results from TCRdb running MiXCR on the multiplex PCR reads. The sample has approximately 1,200 distinct CDR3 sequences, 25% to 30% seen once. The material sequenced was glioma tissue, nonneoplastic brain tissue, or PBMCs (not recorded which). The receptors were gathered from a human donor with low-grade glioma or glioblastoma, undergoing nonglioma brain surgery, or in good health (not recorded which).

Of note for this clonotype: Little can be read into the size of this beta chain, an off-target read in a library designed for alpha chains. The chain has TRBV6-1 and TRBJ2-7; TRBD2 matches 12 bases. V shed 8 bases and J 5 bases; nucleotides not matched to a gene: 13. The V gene's germline CDR1 is MNHNS and CDR2 SASEGT. There are 16 residues in the CDR3. The DNA of the CDR3 is TGTGCCAGCTCACCCCTCGGGGCTAGCGGGAGGGACGAGCAGTACTTC. This encodes CASSPLGASGRDEQYF.

As regards this clonotype: Because the library targeted alpha chains, this beta chain is an off-target read whose size means little. This CDR3 is CAVWDSSYEQYF. Here the CDR3 DNA reads TGTGCCGTATGGGATAGCTCCTACGAGCAGTACTTC. The genes are TRBV28 and TRBJ2-7, with D unclear. The V gene's germline CDR1 is MDHEN and CDR2 SYDVKM. V was shortened by 11 bases and J by 0 bases, with 11 bases between the two germline ends. The CDR3 has 12 residues.

Regarding this clonotype: The library was prepared for alpha chains; this beta chain is a stray read, so its frequency means little. The chain links TRBV20-1 to TRBJ2-1; D assignment may be TRBD1 or TRBD2 (6 bases each). Germline values: CDR1 DFQATT, CDR2 SNEGSKA (reference sequence). The CDR3 sequence is 17 residues long. The V end lost 0 bases, the J end lost 4 bases, and 19 bases lay between the germline ends. The DNA for the CDR3 is TGCAGTGCTAGAGATATAGGGGGGCAGGGGCGATACAATGAGCAGTTCTTC. Its protein product is CSARDIGGQGRYNEQFF.

Regarding this clonotype: This beta chain is a stray read from a library made for alpha chains; its abundance is not meaningful. The J gene is TRBJ2-5, the V gene TRBV2; D not certain. Germline-derived CDR1 and CDR2 are SNHLY and FYNNEI. The CDR3 is made up of 13 amino acids. With 5 bases removed from V and 2 bases from J, the gap between germline ends came to 9 bases. The CDR3 is CASSSSVQETQYF. The CDR3 DNA follows: TGTGCCAGCAGTAGTTCCGTTCAAGAGACCCAGTACTTC. Full variable domain (outside the CDR3, taken from reference TRBV2 and TRBJ2-5): EPEVTQTPSHQVTQMGQEVILRCVPISNHLYFYWYRQILGQKVEFLVSFYNNEISEKSEIFDDQFSVERPDGSNFTLKIRSTKLEDSAMYFCASSSSVQETQYFGPGTRLLVL.

Only a few counts were recorded for this clonotype. Found in a library prepared for alpha chains, this beta chain is an off-target read, and its abundance has little meaning. The V and J genes are TRBV7-9 and TRBJ2-1; D ambiguous. V was shortened by 2 bases and J by 5 bases, with 10 bases between the two germline ends. Per the germline V gene, CDR1 is SEHNR and CDR2 is FQNEAQ (reference sequence). The CDR3 contains 14 residues. CDR3 region: CASSLSAWNNEQFF. Written as DNA, the CDR3 is TGTGCCAGCAGCTTATCTGCATGGAACAATGAGCAGTTCTTC. Supplemented by reference TRBV7-9 and TRBJ2-1, the full variable domain reads DTGVSQNPRHKITKRGQNVTFRCDPISEHNRLYWYRQTLGQGPEFLTYFQNEAQLEKSRLLSDRFSAERPKGSFSTLEIQRTEQGDSAMYLCASSLSAWNNEQFFGPGTRLTVL.

A word on this clonotype: The library was built for alpha chains, so this beta chain is an off-target read and its size means little. The J gene is TRBJ2-1, the V gene TRBV7-9; D not resolved. V dropped 2 bases and J dropped 3 bases, with 2 bases sitting between them. The CDR3 runs 12 residues. Per germline, CDR1 SEHNR and CDR2 FQNEAQ (reference sequence). CDR3 sequence: CASSLYYNEQFF. The CDR3 coding sequence is TGTGCCAGCAGCTTATACTACAATGAGCAGTTCTTC.